This is a list of T cell receptor beta chains from one sample in a study of STAT5B mutations in CD4+ large granular lymphocyte leukemia. Clones were read by immunoSEQ multiplex PCR, and TCRdb kept only the in-frame ones, dropping some. This table has approximately 30,000 clones, 68% appearing once. The specimen sequenced was CD4+ T cells from blood buffy coats. The receptors were sampled from a human donor in good health. Both conserved end residues are part of each CDR3. A D gene is named only where the DNA matches it firmly. Expanded clones are given a class, and other clones once, few, many or no size at all.

CDR3aa: CASSEGQGNQPQHF; CDR3nt: TGTGCCAGTAGTGAAGGACAGGGTAATCAGCCCCAGCATTTT; j_gene: TRBJ1-5; abundance: few; v_gene: TRBV19; d_gene: TRBD1
CDR3aa: CASRPARDLNNEQFF; CDR3nt: TGTGCCTCGCGCCCTGCCCGGGACTTAAACAATGAGCAGTTCTTC; j_gene: TRBJ2-1; abundance: -; v_gene: TRBV11-2; d_gene: -
CDR3aa: CASSLYPGEQYF; CDR3nt: TGCGCCAGCAGCTTGTATCCCGGCGAGCAGTACTTC; j_gene: TRBJ2-7; abundance: -; v_gene: TRBV5-1; d_gene: -
CDR3aa: CASSLGTDTQYF; CDR3nt: TGTGCCAGCAGCTTAGGGACAGATACGCAGTATTTT; j_gene: TRBJ2-3; abundance: -; v_gene: TRBV7-3; d_gene: -
CDR3aa: CATRSGQSSYEQYF; CDR3nt: TGCGCCACCCGCTCGGGTCAGAGCTCCTACGAGCAGTACTTC; j_gene: TRBJ2-7; abundance: -; v_gene: TRBV5-1; d_gene: -
CDR3aa: CASSVEGGRDEQYF; CDR3nt: TGTGCCAGCAGCGTAGAGGGGGGGAGGGACGAGCAGTACTTC; j_gene: TRBJ2-7; abundance: -; v_gene: TRBV9; d_gene: -
CDR3aa: CSVEGQAGGFTEAFF; CDR3nt: TGCAGCGTTGAAGGACAAGCCGGGGGCTTCACTGAAGCTTTCTTT; j_gene: TRBJ1-1; abundance: -; v_gene: TRBV29-1; d_gene: -
CDR3aa: CASSNLEAFF; CDR3nt: TGTGCCAGCAGCAACCTTGAAGCTTTCTTT; j_gene: TRBJ1-1; abundance: -; v_gene: TRBV7-9; d_gene: -
CDR3aa: CASSQEGGYQPQHF; CDR3nt: TGTGCCAGCAGCCAAGAGGGGGGCTATCAGCCCCAGCATTTT; j_gene: TRBJ1-5; abundance: few; v_gene: TRBV4-2; d_gene: -
CDR3aa: CASSAGNSYEQYF; CDR3nt: TGTGCCAGCAGTGCGGGGAACTCCTACGAGCAGTACTTC; j_gene: TRBJ2-7; abundance: -; v_gene: TRBV25-1; d_gene: -
CDR3aa: CASSRDRESPLHF; CDR3nt: TGTGCCAGCAGCAGGGACAGGGAATCACCCCTCCACTTT; j_gene: TRBJ1-6; abundance: -; v_gene: TRBV7-6; d_gene: TRBD1
CDR3aa: CASSWTSGLEQFF; CDR3nt: TGTGCCAGCAGCTGGACTAGCGGGCTTGAGCAGTTCTTC; j_gene: TRBJ2-1; abundance: -; v_gene: TRBV6-4; d_gene: TRBD2
CDR3aa: CSVVGRLEAFF; CDR3nt: TGCAGCGTTGTCGGGCGGCTTGAAGCTTTCTTT; j_gene: TRBJ1-1; abundance: few; v_gene: TRBV29-1; d_gene: -
CDR3aa: CASSPGQGWTEAFF; CDR3nt: TGTGCCAGCTCCCCTGGACAGGGGTGGACTGAAGCTTTCTTT; j_gene: TRBJ1-1; abundance: few; v_gene: TRBV18; d_gene: TRBD1
CDR3aa: CASSPFLDSQGNTEAFF; CDR3nt: TGTGCCAGCTCACCATTTCTAGACAGCCAGGGGAACACTGAAGCTTTCTTT; j_gene: TRBJ1-1; abundance: -; v_gene: TRBV18; d_gene: -
CDR3aa: CASSPSRANAYEQYF; CDR3nt: TGTGCCAGCAGCCCTAGCCGGGCCAACGCCTACGAGCAGTACTTC; j_gene: TRBJ2-7; abundance: -; v_gene: TRBV7-8; d_gene: -
CDR3aa: CASSPLGSGQADGYTF; CDR3nt: TGTGCCAGCTCACCACTAGGGTCGGGACAGGCGGATGGCTACACCTTC; j_gene: TRBJ1-2; abundance: few; v_gene: TRBV18; d_gene: TRBD1
CDR3aa: CASRSGQGKNSPLHF; CDR3nt: TGTGCCAGCAGGTCCGGACAGGGAAAGAATTCACCCCTCCACTTT; j_gene: TRBJ1-6; abundance: -; v_gene: TRBV6-5; d_gene: TRBD1
CDR3aa: CASSSGTGANVLTF; CDR3nt: TGTGCCAGCAGCTCGGGGACTGGGGCCAACGTCCTGACTTTC; j_gene: TRBJ2-6; abundance: few; v_gene: TRBV9; d_gene: -
CDR3aa: CASSLGYRVQTATEAFF; CDR3nt: TGTGCCAGCAGCTTAGGCTACCGGGTCCAAACGGCCACTGAAGCTTTCTTT; j_gene: TRBJ1-1; abundance: -; v_gene: TRBV7-8; d_gene: -
CDR3aa: CASSLGGDRPQHF; CDR3nt: TGTGCCAGCAGCTTGGGAGGGGACCGGCCCCAGCATTTT; j_gene: TRBJ1-5; abundance: few; v_gene: TRBV7-9; d_gene: -
CDR3aa: CASSQMGQGLLGTEAFF; CDR3nt: TGTGCCAGCAGTCAAATGGGACAGGGTCTTCTAGGAACTGAAGCTTTCTTT; j_gene: TRBJ1-1; abundance: -; v_gene: TRBV11-3; d_gene: TRBD1
CDR3aa: CASSRGQGLGYTF; CDR3nt: TGTGCCAGCAGCAGGGGACAGGGTTTGGGCTACACCTTC; j_gene: TRBJ1-2; abundance: few; v_gene: TRBV7-9; d_gene: TRBD1
CDR3aa: CASSPLGDSPLHF; CDR3nt: TGTGCCAGCTCACCACTGGGGGATTCACCCCTCCACTTT; j_gene: TRBJ1-6; abundance: -; v_gene: TRBV18; d_gene: -
CDR3aa: CASSQGVASGNTDTQYF; CDR3nt: TGTGCCAGCAGCCAAGGGGTGGCTAGCGGAAACACAGATACGCAGTATTTT; j_gene: TRBJ2-3; abundance: -; v_gene: TRBV27; d_gene: TRBD2
CDR3aa: CASSSGWGSGANVLTF; CDR3nt: TGTGCCAGCAGCTCAGGATGGGGGTCCGGGGCCAACGTCCTGACTTTC; j_gene: TRBJ2-6; abundance: -; v_gene: TRBV5-4; d_gene: -